This TCR beta chain was found in a study of blood T cells in healthy people across ages. Each sample yielded at least 5.5 micrograms of PBMC total RNA. Findings and limits, study-wide: Donor CMV status, an unknown factor, possibly confounded changes in expanded clonotypes.

A sample-barcoded 5' primer and a J-beta primer mix were used in a second PCR of about 7 to 12 cycles. A single record per CDR3 protein comes from TCRdb applying MiXCR to the 5' RACE reads. The repertoire holds approximately 1.5 million distinct CDR3 sequences, with about 35% as singletons. Concerning this clonotype: Its antigen is unidentified. The junction differs from germline at one of its ends, possibly a read error.

CDR1 and CDR2 from the germline V gene are SGHRS and YFSETQ. This CDR3 is built from 15 residues. The chain has TRBV5-1 and TRBJ2-3; 7 bases are a match to TRBD2. This sequence was found in a woman aged 25 to 39 in good health. Material: blood. CDR3 DNA sequence: TGCGCCGGCAGCTTAGGCGGGGGAAGCACAGGTACGCAGTATTTT. Its translation: CAGSLGGGSTGTQYF.